This TCR beta chain was identified during a study of cytomegalovirus exposure and HLA in healthy donors. The CDR3 consists of 16 residues. Germline V gene lookup returns CDR1 SGHRS and CDR2 YFSETQ. With V trimmed by 3 bases and J by 4 bases, 8 bases remained unmatched. Remarks on this clone: Its antigen is undetermined.

Study outcomes and limitations: An analysis that was carried out later associated 15,000 to 20,000 TCR beta sequences with HLA alleles at 0.05 false discovery rate. A later analysis linked a missense variant in DCLRE1C to the trimming of TCR beta V and J genes.

Primers for the PCR totalled 60 Vbeta and 13 Jbeta. Assay: immunoSEQ multiplex PCR; the TCRdb copy retains only in-frame clones and omits some. Of around 170,000 clones listed, approximately 81% were seen once; the top ten hold under 0.4%. The J gene is TRBJ1-3, the V gene TRBV5-1; 9 nucleotides align to TRBD1. Specimen: PBMCs. This TCR was recovered from a boy between 2 and 10 years old in good health and CMV-seronegative. CDR3 residues: CASSWEQGADGNTIYF. The CDR3 bases are TGCGCCAGCAGCTGGGAACAGGGGGCCGACGGAAACACCATATATTTT.